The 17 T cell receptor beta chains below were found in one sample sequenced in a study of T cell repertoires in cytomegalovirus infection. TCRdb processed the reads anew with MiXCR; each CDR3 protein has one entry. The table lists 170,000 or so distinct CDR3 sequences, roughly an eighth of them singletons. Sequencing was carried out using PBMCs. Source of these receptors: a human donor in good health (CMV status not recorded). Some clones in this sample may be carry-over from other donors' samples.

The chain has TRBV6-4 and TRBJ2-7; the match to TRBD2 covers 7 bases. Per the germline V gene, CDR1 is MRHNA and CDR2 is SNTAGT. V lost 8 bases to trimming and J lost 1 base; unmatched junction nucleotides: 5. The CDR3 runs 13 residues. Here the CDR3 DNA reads TGTGCCAGCGAGGGAGGGGTTTCCTACGAGCAGTACTTC. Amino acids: CASEGGVSYEQYF.

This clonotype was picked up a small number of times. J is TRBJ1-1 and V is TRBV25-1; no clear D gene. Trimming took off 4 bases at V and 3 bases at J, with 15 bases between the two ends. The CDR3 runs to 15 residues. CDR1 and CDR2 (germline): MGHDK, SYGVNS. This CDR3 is CASSATESIHTEAFF. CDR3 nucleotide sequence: TGTGCCAGCAGTGCGACCGAATCCATTCACACTGAAGCTTTCTTT.

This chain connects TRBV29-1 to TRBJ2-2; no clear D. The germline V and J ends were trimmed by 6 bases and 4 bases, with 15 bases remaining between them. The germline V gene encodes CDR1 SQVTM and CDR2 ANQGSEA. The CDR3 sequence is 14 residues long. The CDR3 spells CSVQRAGSTGELFF. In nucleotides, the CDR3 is TGCAGCGTCCAAAGGGCAGGCTCCACCGGGGAGCTGTTTTTT.

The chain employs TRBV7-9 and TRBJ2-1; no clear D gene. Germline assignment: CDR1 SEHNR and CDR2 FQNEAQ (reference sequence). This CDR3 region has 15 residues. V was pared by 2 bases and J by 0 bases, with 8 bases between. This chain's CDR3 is CASSLSEVSYNEQFF. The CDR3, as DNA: TGTGCCAGCAGCTTATCAGAGGTCTCCTACAATGAGCAGTTCTTC.

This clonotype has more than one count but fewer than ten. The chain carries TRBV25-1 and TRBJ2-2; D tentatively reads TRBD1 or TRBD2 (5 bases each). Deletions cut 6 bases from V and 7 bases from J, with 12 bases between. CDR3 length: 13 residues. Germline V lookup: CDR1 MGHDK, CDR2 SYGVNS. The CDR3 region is CASRYGTSGELFF. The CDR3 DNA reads TGTGCCAGCAGATACGGGACGAGCGGGGAGCTGTTTTTT.

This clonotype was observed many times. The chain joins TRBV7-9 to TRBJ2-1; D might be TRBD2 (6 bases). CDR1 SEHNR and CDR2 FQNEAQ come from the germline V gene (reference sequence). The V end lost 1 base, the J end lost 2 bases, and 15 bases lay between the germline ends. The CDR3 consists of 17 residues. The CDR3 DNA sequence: TGTGCCAGCAGCTTAGGCGGAGGGAGAGTCCCCTACAATGAGCAGTTCTTC. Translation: CASSLGGGRVPYNEQFF.

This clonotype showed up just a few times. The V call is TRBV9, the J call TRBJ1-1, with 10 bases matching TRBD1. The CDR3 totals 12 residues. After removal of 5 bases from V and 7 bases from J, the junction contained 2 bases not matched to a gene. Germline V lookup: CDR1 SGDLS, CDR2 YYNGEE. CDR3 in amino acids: CASSRDRGEAFF. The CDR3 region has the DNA TGTGCCAGCAGTAGGGACAGGGGTGAAGCTTTCTTT.

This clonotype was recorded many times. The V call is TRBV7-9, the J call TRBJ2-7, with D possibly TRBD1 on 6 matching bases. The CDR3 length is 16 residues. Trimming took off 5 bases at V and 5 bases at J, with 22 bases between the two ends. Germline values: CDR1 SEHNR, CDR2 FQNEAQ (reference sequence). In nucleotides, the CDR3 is TGTGCCAGCAGCCCAGTCGGGCAGGGGAGTTTCCACGAGCAGTACTTC. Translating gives CASSPVGQGSFHEQYF.

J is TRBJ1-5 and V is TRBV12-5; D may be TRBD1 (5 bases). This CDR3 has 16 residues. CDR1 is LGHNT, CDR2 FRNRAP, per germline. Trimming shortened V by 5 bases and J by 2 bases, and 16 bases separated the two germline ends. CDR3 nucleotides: TGTGCTAGTGGTCTCTCAACCGGGACTGGCAATCAGCCCCAGCATTTT. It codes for CASGLSTGTGNQPQHF.

CDR3 residues: CASSRLGQNFYEQYF. DNA for the CDR3: TGTGCCAGCAGCCGCCTGGGACAGAACTTCTACGAGCAGTACTTC. The chain recombines TRBV14 with TRBJ2-7; 7 nucleotides agree with TRBD1. V trimming: 4 bases; J trimming: 3 bases; junction bases outside the gene matches: 9. Germline lookup yields CDR1 SGHDN and CDR2 FVKESK. The CDR3 has 15 amino acids.

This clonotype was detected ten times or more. CDR3 sequence: CAISGAANDASSGANVLTF. CDR3 sequence (DNA): TGTGCCATCAGTGGGGCGGCAAATGACGCGAGCTCTGGGGCCAACGTCCTGACTTTC. The V call is TRBV10-3, the J call TRBJ2-6, with D uncertain. The CDR3 is made up of 19 amino acids. CDR1 is ENHRY, CDR2 SYGVKD, per germline. V was cut by 4 bases and J by 0 bases, with 19 bases left in between.

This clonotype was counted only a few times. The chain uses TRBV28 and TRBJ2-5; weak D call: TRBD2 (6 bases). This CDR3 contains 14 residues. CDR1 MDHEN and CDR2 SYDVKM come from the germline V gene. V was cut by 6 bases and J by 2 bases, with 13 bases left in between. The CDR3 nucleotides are TGTGCCAGCAGAGCGCCTGGGGGGCAAGAGACCCAGTACTTC. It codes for CASRAPGGQETQYF.

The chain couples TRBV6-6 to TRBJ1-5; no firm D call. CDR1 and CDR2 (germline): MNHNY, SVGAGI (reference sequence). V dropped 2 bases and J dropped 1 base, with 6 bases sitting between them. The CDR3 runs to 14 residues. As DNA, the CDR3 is TGTGCCAGCAGTTACGAAGGGAGCAATCAGCCCCAGCATTTT. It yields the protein CASSYEGSNQPQHF.

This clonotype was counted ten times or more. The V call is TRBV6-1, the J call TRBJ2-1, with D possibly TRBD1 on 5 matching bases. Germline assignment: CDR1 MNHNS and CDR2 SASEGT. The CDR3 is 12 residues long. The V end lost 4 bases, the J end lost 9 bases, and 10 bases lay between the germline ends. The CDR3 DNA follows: TGTGCCAGCAGTGCCCAGGGCGGTGAGCAGTTCTTC. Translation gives CASSAQGGEQFF.

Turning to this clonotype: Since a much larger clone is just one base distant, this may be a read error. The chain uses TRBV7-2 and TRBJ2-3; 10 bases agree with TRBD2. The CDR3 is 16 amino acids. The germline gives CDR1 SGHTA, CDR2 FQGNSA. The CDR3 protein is CASGLGSSGSSDTQYF. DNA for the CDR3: TGTGCCAGCGGCTTAGGCTCTAGCGGGAGCTCAGATACGCAGTATTTT. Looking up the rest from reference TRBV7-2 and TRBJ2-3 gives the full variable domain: GAGVSQSPSNKVTEKGKDVELRCDPISGHTALYWYRQSLGQGLEFLIYFQGNSAPDKSGLPSDRFSAERTGGSVSTLTIQRTQQEDSAVYLCASGLGSSGSSDTQYFGPGTRLTVL.

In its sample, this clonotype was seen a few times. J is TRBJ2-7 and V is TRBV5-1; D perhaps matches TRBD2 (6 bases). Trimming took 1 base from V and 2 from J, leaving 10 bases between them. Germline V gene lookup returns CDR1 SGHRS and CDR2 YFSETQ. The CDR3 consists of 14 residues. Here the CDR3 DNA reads TGCGCCAGCAGCTTGAACGGGGGTCCCTACGAGCAGTACTTC. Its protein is CASSLNGGPYEQYF.

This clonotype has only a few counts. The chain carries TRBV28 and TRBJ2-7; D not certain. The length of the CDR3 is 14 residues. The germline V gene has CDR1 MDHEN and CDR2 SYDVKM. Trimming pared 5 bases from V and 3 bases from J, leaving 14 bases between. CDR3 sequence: CASSLPPSNYEQYF. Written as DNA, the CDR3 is TGTGCCAGCAGTCTCCCCCCCTCGAACTACGAGCAGTACTTC.